These 18 T cell receptor beta chains were sequenced from one sample in a study of T-cell memory formation after mild COVID-19. Using its own MiXCR run on the 5' RACE reads, TCRdb lists one record per CDR3 protein. The sample carries more than 100,000 distinct CDR3 sequences, more than 15% recorded once. The sequenced sample was PBMCs or a T cell subset sorted from them (not recorded which). The origin of the receptors is a man between 18 and 29 years old who had mild COVID-19 (a few samples of this study predate the infection). Cell type and time point are not known.

The rearrangement links TRBV7-8 to TRBJ2-7; D is possibly TRBD1 (6 bases). Trimming cost V 3 bases and J 2 bases, with 8 bases left between them. The germline V gene has CDR1 SGHVS and CDR2 FQNEAQ. This CDR3 region has 13 residues. The CDR3 DNA is TGTGCCAGCAGCTTTACAGGGACCTACGAGCAGTACGTC. It codes for CASSFTGTYEQYV.

This chain links TRBV3-1 with TRBJ2-7, with 9 bases aligning to TRBD1. Germline V gene lookup returns CDR1 LGHDT and CDR2 YNNKEL (reference sequence). J was trimmed by 5 bases and V by 4 bases; bases with no gene match: 3. The CDR3 loop spans 13 amino acids. In DNA form, the CDR3 reads TGTGCCAGCAGCCGGACAGGGGACAACGAGCAGTACTTC. Translated, it gives CASSRTGDNEQYF.

The chain is built from TRBV20-1 and TRBJ2-7, with a weak D call TRBD2 (6 bases). V lost 3 bases and J 3 bases, leaving 12 bases between the germline ends. The CDR3 totals 13 residues. Germline V lookup: CDR1 DFQATT, CDR2 SNEGSKA (reference sequence). Here the CDR3 reads CSARGGSGYEQYF. For the CDR3, the DNA is TGCAGTGCTAGGGGGGGAAGCGGCTACGAGCAGTACTTC.

This chain's CDR3 is CASRPGTVTTGELFF. The CDR3 DNA reads as TGTGCCAGCAGGCCCGGGACAGTAACCACCGGGGAGCTGTTTTTT. This chain joins TRBV28 and TRBJ2-2; 7 nucleotides match TRBD1. Trimming removed 6 bases from V and 4 bases from J; junction bases left unmatched: 8. This CDR3 comprises 15 residues. Germline V gives CDR1 MDHEN, CDR2 SYDVKM.

There are a few counts of this clonotype. This chain joins TRBV3-1 and TRBJ2-5; tentatively, D is TRBD2 (6 bases). Per the germline V gene, CDR1 is LGHDT and CDR2 is YNNKEL (reference sequence). The CDR3 is made up of 12 amino acids. The germline V and J ends were trimmed by 8 bases and 5 bases, with 12 bases remaining between them. In nucleotides, the CDR3 is TGTGCCAGCGGGGAGGCGGCGGAGACCCAGTACTTC. This encodes CASGEAAETQYF.

This clonotype was observed at least ten times. This chain uses TRBV5-1 with TRBJ1-1, with D tentatively TRBD1 (6 bases). CDR1 is SGHRS and CDR2 is YFSETQ in the germline V gene. V was shortened by 1 base and J by 7 bases, with 11 bases between the two germline ends. This CDR3 has 13 amino acids. CDR3 protein: CASSLTTGFEAFF. In DNA form, the CDR3 reads TGCGCCAGCAGCTTGACCACAGGGTTTGAAGCTTTCTTT.

This rearrangement joins TRBV5-5 to TRBJ1-5, with D possibly being TRBD1 (5 bases). CDR1 SGHKS and CDR2 YYEKEE come from the germline V gene (reference sequence). The V and J ends lost 0 bases and 3 bases respectively, with 10 bases between them. This CDR3 has 15 amino acids. For the CDR3, the DNA is TGTGCCAGCAGCTTGGAGGGGAAGCACAATCAGCCCCAGCATTTT. Protein sequence: CASSLEGKHNQPQHF.

The chain recombines TRBV2 with TRBJ2-5; D uncertain. The CDR3 has 12 residues. Trimming cost V 6 bases and J 4 bases, with 9 bases left between them. The germline gives CDR1 SNHLY, CDR2 FYNNEI. The CDR3 DNA reads TGTGCCAGCAGGGCTGTTTCAGAGACCCAGTACTTC. Amino acid sequence: CASRAVSETQYF.

The chain recombines TRBV6-6 with TRBJ2-3, with 7 bases matching TRBD2. Per germline, CDR1 MNHNY and CDR2 SVGAGI (reference sequence). The ends lost 6 bases at V and 2 bases at J; junction bases unmatched: 5. The CDR3 runs to 14 residues. CDR3: CASRKTSYTDTQYF. CDR3 bases: TGTGCCAGCAGGAAGACTAGCTACACAGATACGCAGTATTTT.

V usage is TRBV18 and J usage is TRBJ2-1, with a tentative D call TRBD1 (5 bases). CDR1 is KGHSH and CDR2 is LQKENI in the germline V gene. This CDR3 comprises 12 residues. The V end was cut by 3 bases, the J end by 10 bases, with 10 bases between. CDR3 in DNA: TGTGCCAGCTCACCCACAGCAGGGGAGCAGTTCTTC. Amino acid sequence: CASSPTAGEQFF.

This clonotype has a handful of counts. The rearrangement links TRBV7-3 to TRBJ2-3, with 7 bases lining up with TRBD1. Per the germline V gene, CDR1 is SGHTA and CDR2 is FQGTGA. V lost 5 bases, J lost 3 bases, and 8 bases stayed unmatched. CDR3 length: 15 residues. The CDR3 reads CASSPTGEWTDTQYF. DNA for the CDR3: TGTGCCAGCAGCCCAACAGGGGAATGGACAGATACGCAGTATTTT.

The chain joins TRBV7-9 to TRBJ2-2, with D unresolved. CDR1 and CDR2 (germline): SEHNR, FQNEAQ (reference sequence). V dropped 0 bases and J dropped 5 bases, with 4 bases sitting between them. This CDR3 is 13 amino acids long. CDR3 protein: CASSLATTGELFF. CDR3 nucleotide sequence: TGTGCCAGCAGCTTAGCCACAACCGGGGAGCTGTTTTTT.

The chain uses TRBV7-2 and TRBJ2-1; 9 nucleotides line up with TRBD1. V gave up 3 bases and J gave up 7 bases; unmatched junction bases: 13. The CDR3 has 17 residues. Germline V gives CDR1 SGHTA, CDR2 FQGNSA. The CDR3 is CASSFHSVPGQGNEQFF. CDR3 DNA sequence: TGTGCCAGCAGCTTCCACTCGGTCCCGGGACAGGGAAATGAGCAGTTCTTC.

The chain employs TRBV5-1 and TRBJ1-2, with TRBD1 as a possible D gene (5 bases). The CDR3 is 13 residues long. V was clipped by 0 bases and J by 6 bases, with 9 bases between them. Germline V gives CDR1 SGHRS, CDR2 YFSETQ. The CDR3 DNA sequence: TGCGCCAGCAGCTTGGGGGGCGCGCATGGCTACACCTTC. Its translation is CASSLGGAHGYTF.

The rearrangement joins TRBV12-3 or TRBV12-4 to TRBJ2-5; D call uncertain. The length of the CDR3 is 14 residues. Deletions cut 3 bases from V and 4 bases from J, with 12 bases between. CDR3 amino acids: CASSFLGSPETQYF. The CDR3 region has the DNA TGTGCCAGCAGTTTCTTGGGGTCCCCAGAGACCCAGTACTTC.

This sequence joins TRBV7-9 and TRBJ1-1; D gene uncertain. The CDR3 consists of 12 residues. Trimming took off 5 bases at V and 5 bases at J, with 9 bases between the two ends. Per the germline V gene, CDR1 is SEHNR and CDR2 is FQNEAQ (reference sequence). The CDR3 loop reads CASSIRGTEAFF. CDR3 nucleotide sequence: TGTGCCAGCAGCATTCGAGGGACTGAAGCTTTCTTT.

CDR3: CASSLGVRTEAFF. CDR3 coding DNA: TGTGCCAGCAGTCTCGGAGTGAGGACTGAAGCTTTCTTT. J is TRBJ1-1 and V is TRBV6-5, with D uncertain. V was cut by 5 bases and J by 5 bases, with 12 bases left in between. This CDR3 is built from 13 residues. Germline CDR1 MNHEY, CDR2 SVGAGI.

The chain employs TRBV6-1 and TRBJ2-3, with TRBD2 matching 8 bases. Germline V gene lookup returns CDR1 MNHNS and CDR2 SASEGT. The CDR3 length is 15 residues. V was pared by 6 bases and J by 0 bases, with 5 bases of the junction left unmatched. The CDR3 DNA sequence: TGTGCCAGCAGGGCAGCGGGAGCTAGCACAGATACGCAGTATTTT. It encodes CASRAAGASTDTQYF.